This TCR beta chain was documented in a study of T cell responses to AZD1222 COVID-19 vaccine. General study results and limits: Among the donors, most were white British and more were female, and clonal diversity was possibly underestimated.

The table came from immunoSEQ multiplex PCR; TCRdb's copy has only in-frame clones and leaves some out. The data show roughly 85,000 clones, with about nine tenths seen just once and 3% to 3.5% held by the top ten. Comments on this clone: Antigen specificity is unknown.

The receptor comes from an adult who received the AZD1222 COVID-19 vaccine. The sequences come from peripheral blood, collected 28 days after the second AZD1222 dose.

CDR3 residues: CASKGLAGPDTQYF. DNA for the CDR3: TGTGCCAGCAAGGGACTAGCTGGGCCAGATACGCAGTATTTT. The chain recombines TRBV6-5 with TRBJ2-3, with 9 bases lining up with TRBD2. J lost 4 bases, V lost 7 bases, and 6 bases had no gene match. The CDR3 runs 14 residues. Germline assignment: CDR1 MNHEY and CDR2 SVGAGI.